Listed below are T cell receptor beta chains from one sample, sequenced in a study of blood T cell repertoires in COVID-19. Profiling relied on immunoSEQ multiplex PCR, and the TCRdb table lists in-frame clones only, not all of them. The sample yields just under 70,000 clones, roughly 88% seen once. Sequencing used peripheral blood. Source of these receptors: a man aged 30-40 years with acute or convalescent COVID-19. The CDR3 runs from the conserved cysteine through the conserved F or W. The D gene is left open where the match is weak.

V,J,D,CDR3
TRBV4-1,TRBJ2-7,NA,CASSQPLTSYTPYEQYF
TRBV4-2,TRBJ1-1,TRBD1,CASSPGTGLLEAFF
TRBV28,TRBJ1-4,NA,CASSLMGAEGIDEKLFF
TRBV6-5,TRBJ2-2,NA,CASSNRVHGELFF
TRBV7-2,TRBJ1-6,TRBD1,CASSSRGQGGNSPLHF
TRBV28,TRBJ2-1,TRBD2,CASSVTSGRAPEQFF
TRBV18,TRBJ1-2,TRBD1,CASSQRQGVDGYTF
TRBV5-6,TRBJ1-2,TRBD1,CASGQGGANYGYTF
TRBV7-9,TRBJ2-1,NA,CASSLAQFYEQFF
TRBV14,TRBJ2-1,NA,CASSQKEVHNEQFF
TRBV28,TRBJ1-2,NA,CASRYRALGGYTF
TRBV28,TRBJ2-7,NA,CASSLPGVQYEQYF
TRBV5-1,TRBJ2-7,NA,CASSRRAEGGEQYF
TRBV6-1,TRBJ2-6,TRBD1,CASSERDRGLAGANVLTF
TRBV28,TRBJ1-5,TRBD1,CASGRQGTSKRGQPQHF
TRBV7-9,TRBJ2-1,TRBD1,CASSLQPGGINEQFF
TRBV4-1,TRBJ2-1,NA,CASSQASINEQFF
TRBV28,TRBJ2-2,NA,CASSFSTGELFF
TRBV10-3,TRBJ1-2,NA,CAISESMSPYGYTF
TRBV4-2,TRBJ2-2,NA,CASSQGGGGPSNTGELFF
TRBV4-2,TRBJ1-2,NA,CASSTDFGGYTF
TRBV18,TRBJ2-1,TRBD2,CASSTRTSGGNEQFF
TRBV9,TRBJ2-7,TRBD1,CASSASPGTGDEQYF
TRBV9,TRBJ2-1,NA,CASSVEFSSVNEQFF
TRBV7-8,TRBJ1-2,NA,CASSLRGRVGYGYTF
TRBV5-1,TRBJ2-2,NA,CASSLAVSQNTGELFF
TRBV27,TRBJ2-7,NA,CASRSSGTLPYEQYF
TRBV6-1,TRBJ1-5,NA,CASSERGINQPQHF
TRBV30,TRBJ2-1,NA,CAWSAPRGYSYNEQFF
TRBV7-9,TRBJ1-1,NA,CASRAGLENTEAFF
TRBV27,TRBJ2-5,TRBD2,CASSALAGGETQYF
TRBV28,TRBJ2-3,TRBD2,CASSFRGGAWDSTDTQYF
TRBV5-1,TRBJ2-3,NA,CASSFRELGDTQYF
TRBV5-5,TRBJ2-3,TRBD2,CASSLSLAGSTDTQYF
TRBV7-2,TRBJ2-1,TRBD2,CASSHTSGSYNEQFF
TRBV28,TRBJ1-2,NA,CASSLLIANYGYTF
TRBV5-4,TRBJ1-2,TRBD1,CASRLSLTGGLDGYTF
TRBV18,TRBJ2-1,TRBD2,CASSPGGYGRAEEQFF
TRBV6-5,TRBJ1-5,NA,CALGRGRGNQPQHF
TRBV7-8,TRBJ1-3,NA,CASSLVRGRGSSGNTIYF
TRBV9,TRBJ2-6,NA,CASSLRHSGANVLTF
TRBV3-1/TRBV3-2,TRBJ2-2,NA,CASSQELGSTGELFF
TRBV19,TRBJ2-1,TRBD2,CASRPAGGSYYNEQFF
TRBV28,TRBJ2-3,NA,CASSTGLLGTDTQYF
TRBV3-1/TRBV3-2,TRBJ1-5,NA,CASSLSPFGDSNQPQHF